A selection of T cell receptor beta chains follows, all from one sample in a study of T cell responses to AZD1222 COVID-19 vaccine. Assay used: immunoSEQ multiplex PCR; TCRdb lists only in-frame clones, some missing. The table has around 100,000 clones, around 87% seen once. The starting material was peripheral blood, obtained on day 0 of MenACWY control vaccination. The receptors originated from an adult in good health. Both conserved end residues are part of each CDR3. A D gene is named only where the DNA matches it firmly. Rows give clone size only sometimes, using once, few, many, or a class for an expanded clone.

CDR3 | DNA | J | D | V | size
CASSRRLSRDSTYNEQFF | TGTGCCAGCTCACGCCGCCTTTCCCGGGACTCAACATACAATGAGCAGTTCTTC | TRBJ2-1 | - | TRBV18 | -
CASSQAQTNEKLFF | TGTGCCAGCAGCCAAGCCCAGACTAATGAAAAACTGTTTTTT | TRBJ1-4 | - | TRBV3-1/TRBV3-2 | -
CASSQPGGCGGQSYEQYF | TGTGCCAGCAGCCAACCCGGGGGGTGCGGGGGGCAATCCTACGAGCAGTACTTC | TRBJ2-7 | TRBD2 | TRBV3-1/TRBV3-2 | few
CASSGTDYGYTF | TGTGCCAGCAGCGGGACAGACTATGGCTACACCTTC | TRBJ1-2 | TRBD1 | TRBV6-5 | -
CASSATSGGNTEAFF | TGTGCCAGCAGCGCCACCTCGGGGGGGAACACTGAAGCTTTCTTT | TRBJ1-1 | - | TRBV9 | -
CASSEYGENTEAFF | TGTGCCAGCAGTGAATATGGAGAGAACACTGAAGCTTTCTTT | TRBJ1-1 | - | TRBV6-1 | few
CASSSQSSGANVLTF | TGCGCCAGCAGCTCCCAAAGCTCTGGGGCCAACGTCCTGACTTTC | TRBJ2-6 | - | TRBV5-1 | -
CASSTASGPRPRTDTQYF | TGTGCCAGTAGTACCGCTAGCGGGCCCCGACCTCGCACAGATACGCAGTATTTT | TRBJ2-3 | TRBD2 | TRBV19 | once
CASSFSGLVTDTQYF | TGTGCCAGCAGCTTTTCAGGACTAGTCACAGATACGCAGTATTTT | TRBJ2-3 | TRBD2 | TRBV5-5 | -
CAWSGGDTQYF | TGTGCCTGGAGTGGGGGAGATACGCAGTATTTT | TRBJ2-3 | - | TRBV30 | -
CASVLFGTGFPEQFF | TGTGCCAGTGTATTATTCGGGACAGGGTTTCCTGAGCAGTTCTTC | TRBJ2-1 | TRBD1 | TRBV7-2 | -
CASSLLDLAKNIQYF | TGTGCCAGCAGCCTACTAGACCTAGCCAAAAACATTCAGTACTTC | TRBJ2-4 | - | TRBV7-9 | -
CASSQEGGNYEQYF | TGTGCCAGCAGCCAAGAGGGGGGGAACTACGAGCAGTACTTC | TRBJ2-7 | TRBD2 | TRBV3-1/TRBV3-2 | -
CATSRPYEDTGYGYTF | TGTGCCACCAGCAGACCCTATGAGGATACAGGCTATGGCTACACCTTC | TRBJ1-2 | - | TRBV15 | few
CASSLGSQGHTQYF | TGTGCCAGCAGCTTAGGGTCCCAAGGGCATACGCAGTATTTT | TRBJ2-3 | - | TRBV7-9 | -
CASSFRDRGNQPQHF | TGTGCCAGCAGCTTTAGGGACAGAGGCAATCAGCCCCAGCATTTT | TRBJ1-5 | TRBD1 | TRBV5-5 | -
CASSNPRTGTGNTIYF | TGTGCCAGTAGTAACCCAAGGACAGGAACGGGAAACACCATATATTTT | TRBJ1-3 | TRBD1 | TRBV19 | -
CASNASGRKDTQYF | TGCGCCAGCAATGCTAGCGGGAGAAAAGATACGCAGTATTTT | TRBJ2-3 | TRBD2 | TRBV4-3 | -
CASSPGLAGGNNEQFF | TGTGCCAGCTCACCGGGACTAGCGGGAGGAAACAATGAGCAGTTCTTC | TRBJ2-1 | TRBD2 | TRBV18 | -
CASRTASGNTIYF | TGTGCCAGCAGGACGGCCTCTGGAAACACCATATATTTT | TRBJ1-3 | - | TRBV6-5 | -
CASSVGQLTTDTQYF | TGTGCCAGCAGCGTAGGTCAGCTAACCACAGATACGCAGTATTTT | TRBJ2-3 | - | TRBV9 | -
CATSDPSGGATGELFF | TGTGCCACCAGTGACCCTAGCGGGGGGGCCACCGGGGAGCTGTTTTTT | TRBJ2-2 | TRBD2 | TRBV24-1 | once
CATSDGQTRRETQYF | TGTGCCACCAGTGATGGACAGACAAGGCGAGAGACCCAGTACTTC | TRBJ2-5 | - | TRBV24-1 | -
CAWSIFAGNTEAFF | TGTGCCTGGAGTATTTTCGCGGGGAACACTGAAGCTTTCTTT | TRBJ1-1 | - | TRBV30 | -
CASSVTPGTEYNEQFF | TGTGCCAGCAGCGTGACTCCCGGGACCGAGTACAATGAGCAGTTCTTC | TRBJ2-1 | - | TRBV9 | -
CASSLAGQLGYSPLHF | TGTGCCAGCAGCTTAGCGGGGCAGTTGGGTTATTCACCCCTCCACTTT | TRBJ1-6 | - | TRBV7-2 | once
CASSLGGTYYPQYF | TGTGCCAGCAGCTTAGGGGGGACCTACTATCCGCAGTATTTT | TRBJ2-3 | - | TRBV7-2 | medium-sized
CASSRGQEETQYF | TGTGCCAGCAGCCGGGGACAGGAAGAGACCCAGTACTTC | TRBJ2-5 | TRBD1 | TRBV11-2 | -
CASSPHSGQGSYEQYF | TGTGCCAGCAGTCCCCATTCGGGACAGGGCTCCTACGAGCAGTACTTC | TRBJ2-7 | TRBD1 | TRBV28 | -
CASSLTRRTANEKLFF | TGTGCCAGCAGCCTTACCCGTAGGACAGCTAATGAAAAACTGTTTTTT | TRBJ1-4 | - | TRBV3-1/TRBV3-2 | few
CATCRQGANQPQHF | TGTGCAACCTGCCGGCAGGGGGCCAATCAGCCCCAGCATTTT | TRBJ1-5 | TRBD1 | TRBV19 | -
CASSYNPGTELRNTIYF | TGTGCCAGCAGTTACAATCCGGGAACGGAGTTACGAAACACCATATATTTT | TRBJ1-3 | - | TRBV6-2/TRBV6-3 | -
CASGPNRGSGELFF | TGTGCCAGCGGGCCCAACAGGGGGAGCGGGGAGCTGTTTTTT | TRBJ2-2 | TRBD1 | TRBV27 | -
CASSLGVARKEFF | TGTGCCAGCAGCTTAGGGGTAGCCAGGAAGGAGTTCTTC | TRBJ2-1 | - | TRBV7-9 | -
CASSFLAGGGYNEQFF | TGTGCCAGCAGTTTTTTAGCGGGAGGGGGGTACAATGAGCAGTTCTTC | TRBJ2-1 | TRBD2 | TRBV28 | few
CSVPMGGNYGYTF | TGCAGCGTTCCTATGGGGGGGAACTATGGCTACACCTTC | TRBJ1-2 | - | TRBV29-1 | -
CASSAPGSLGSPLHF | TGTGCCAGCAGTGCTCCCGGCTCCCTGGGGTCACCCCTCCACTTT | TRBJ1-6 | - | TRBV6-2/TRBV6-3 | -
CACERGSNQPQHF | TGTGCCTGTGAGAGGGGTAGCAATCAGCCCCAGCATTTT | TRBJ1-5 | - | TRBV30 | -
CASSQLQGHGNEQFF | TGTGCCAGCAGCCAATTGCAGGGTCACGGCAATGAGCAGTTCTTC | TRBJ2-1 | - | TRBV3-1/TRBV3-2 | -
CASGEFEAFF | TGTGCCAGCGGGGAATTTGAAGCTTTCTTT | TRBJ1-1 | - | TRBV6-5 | -
CASSLGPSLGGELFF | TGTGCCAGCTCACTTGGACCCTCTCTTGGCGGGGAGCTGTTTTTT | TRBJ2-2 | - | TRBV18 | -
CAWGAGLESQPQHF | TGTGCCTGGGGGGCAGGGTTGGAGAGTCAGCCCCAGCATTTT | TRBJ1-5 | - | TRBV30 | -
CASSPIGTSSYNEQFF | TGTGCCAGCAGCCCCATTGGGACCAGCTCCTACAATGAGCAGTTCTTC | TRBJ2-1 | - | TRBV28 | -
CASSSGPSRKLFF | TGTGCCAGCAGTTCGGGTCCGAGTAGAAAGCTGTTTTTT | TRBJ2-2 | - | TRBV28 | -
CASSQDGIQPQHF | TGCGCCAGCAGCCAGGATGGGATTCAGCCCCAGCATTTT | TRBJ1-5 | - | TRBV4-3 | few
CASSESERGLPSSYEQYF | TGTGCCAGCAGTGAAAGTGAAAGGGGACTCCCGAGCTCCTACGAGCAGTACTTC | TRBJ2-7 | - | TRBV6-1 | -
CASSASGTGRTEAFF | TGTGCCAGCAGCGCGTCCGGGACAGGGAGAACTGAAGCTTTCTTT | TRBJ1-1 | TRBD1 | TRBV9 | -
CASSRNYRGGSPLHF | TGTGCCAGCAGCCGGAACTACAGGGGCGGGTCACCCCTCCACTTT | TRBJ1-6 | TRBD1 | TRBV3-1/TRBV3-2 | once
CASSPGQGKVEAFF | TGTGCCAGCTCACCAGGACAGGGTAAGGTAGAAGCTTTCTTT | TRBJ1-1 | TRBD1 | TRBV18 | -
CASSGQGGEKLFF | TGTGCCAGCAGCGGACAGGGTGGAGAAAAACTGTTTTTT | TRBJ1-4 | TRBD1 | TRBV12-3/TRBV12-4 | -
CASSTGTDYNEQFF | TGTGCCAGCAGCACCGGGACAGACTACAATGAGCAGTTCTTC | TRBJ2-1 | TRBD1 | TRBV7-2 | -
CASSQDEDLYGYTF | TGTGCCAGCAGCCAAGATGAGGATCTTTATGGCTACACCTTC | TRBJ1-2 | - | TRBV14 | -
CASSSLGGPYPPQHF | TGTGCCAGCAGTAGCTTAGGGGGGCCCTATCCCCCCCAGCATTTT | TRBJ1-5 | - | TRBV2 | -
CASSPEAGLSSYEQYF | TGCGCCAGCAGCCCCGAGGCTGGGTTGAGCTCCTACGAGCAGTACTTC | TRBJ2-7 | - | TRBV5-1 | -
CASSFRGDNGYTF | TGCGCCAGCAGCTTTCGAGGGGACAATGGCTACACCTTC | TRBJ1-2 | - | TRBV5-1 | -